This T cell receptor beta chain was retrieved from a study of cytotoxic CD8 clonotypes in ibrutinib-treated CLL (dated by TCRdb to about 2021). A note on the overall study: The cohort was composed of ten to eleven relapsed/refractory and around 15 treatment-naive patients; IGHV unmutated status was identified in under 18 patients. Of the 86 people in the trial, about 27 had longitudinal samples available. Partial responses were observed in about 25 patients and complete responses in 2; after a median follow-up of 68 months, remission was maintained in 14 patients and progression was observed in approximately twelve. Samples at response were collected after a median of around twelve months of treatment, with a range of about 6 to 40 months. Every sample from remission and from progressive disease was obtained while the patients were still on ibrutinib. An average of around 260,000 productive templates and 80,000 to 95,000 productive rearrangements was obtained per sample. Cryopreserved peripheral blood mononuclear cells were collected at three points: before therapy, at response, and at either sustained remission or disease progression.

On a MiSeq, deep resolution sequencing aimed for a depth between 1 in 1 million and 1 in 200,000 T cells, with each clonotype covered around 9.2x on average. The immunoSEQ hsTCRB Kit was used to generate the TCR beta libraries. As for how the authors treated the data: The data were analyzed with ImmunoSEQ Analyzer and ImmunoSEQ Data Assistant, and V, D and J gene assignments followed IMGT definitions. Clonality was computed as one minus normalized Shannon entropy of productive rearrangement frequencies, ranging from 0 to 1. Only overrepresented clonotypes making up at least 0.05% of the repertoire of each patient were included in the public clonotype analysis. Some twelve repertoires from age-matched healthy donors, obtained from immuneACCESS, served as clonality controls. Not all clones reach the TCRdb copy of this immuneACCESS table, which keeps in-frame sequences only. Checked studies attribute under half of the gap to unresolved V genes and leave the rest unexplained. V, J and clone size derive from that table, while D and trimming were established from the DNA sequence. The sample contains about 140,000 clones, roughly 80% of them found a single time. The ten largest clonotypes hold about 29% of the sample.

What the authors observed across the whole study: An increase in clonality was observed at ibrutinib response, with clonality remaining stable during sustained remission and falling back toward baseline at progression. Public clonotypes were rare and either contracted or stayed stable during treatment, and the rise in clonality at ibrutinib response reflected the expansion of private clonotypes. Sustained-remission and progressing patients did not have matched sampling times, and lymph node repertoires were not examined. Baseline clonality was found to be higher than that of age-matched healthy donors and was strongly correlated with circulating CD8+ T-cell counts.

CDR1 and CDR2 were assigned from the germline V gene (reference sequence) as GTSNPN and SVGIG. V was cut back by 2 bases and J by 4 bases, leaving a gap of 12 bases between them. The CDR3, cysteine through phenylalanine, is 15 amino acids long. Only CDR3 DNA is held: 45 bases, read in frame from base 1. Details on this clone: Its antigen is still unknown. No base-level quality is on record; no much larger clone is a single base apart.

The sample's time point label is to be understood as: more than 10 months on ibrutinib. For TCR beta library preparation, 1.5 to 2 micrograms of genomic DNA were isolated from cryopreserved PBMCs. Longitudinal blood samples from CLL patients on ibrutinib monotherapy were analyzed using high-throughput TCR beta sequencing. The patients were enrolled in a single-center, open-label phase 2 trial of ibrutinib monotherapy. Recombination joined TRBV30 with TRBJ2-6; TRBD2 might be the D gene, on 5 matching bases. The sample in question was PBMCs, obtained after 12 months of ibrutinib treatment. The TCR comes from a human donor with chronic lymphocytic leukemia. The CDR3 reads CAWSSLGVGANVLTF. Here is the DNA: TGTGCCTGGAGTTCCCTCGGGGTAGGGGCCAACGTCCTGACTTTC.